The rows below give T cell receptor beta chains drawn from one sample of a study of cytomegalovirus exposure and HLA in healthy donors. Sequencing was performed with immunoSEQ multiplex PCR; in TCRdb, only in-frame clones are kept and a portion is missing. The table has 55,000 to 80,000 clones, roughly 94% seen once. Sequencing was carried out using PBMCs. These receptors all stem from a woman younger than 35 in good health and CMV-seropositive. Both conserved end residues are part of each CDR3. D genes are given only for firm matches. Clone size is not always given. Where it is, it says once, few, many or a class for expanded clones.

abundance | j_gene | v_gene | d_gene | CDR3aa | CDR3nt
- | TRBJ1-2 | TRBV4-3 | - | CASSPRGGYGYTF | TGCGCCAGCAGCCCTAGGGGTGGCTATGGCTACACCTTC
- | TRBJ1-3 | TRBV28 | - | CASSLGGQTSGNTIYF | TGTGCCAGCAGTTTGGGGGGGCAAACCTCTGGAAACACCATATATTTT
once | TRBJ2-3 | TRBV7-6 | - | CASSLVSDTQYF | TGTGCCAGCAGCTTAGTCTCAGATACGCAGTATTTT
- | TRBJ2-3 | TRBV5-1 | - | CASSQEGLGVADTQYF | TGCGCCAGCAGCCAGGAGGGCCTAGGAGTGGCAGATACGCAGTATTTT
- | TRBJ2-7 | TRBV5-6 | - | CASSLGPGFYEQYF | TGTGCCAGCAGCCTGGGGCCAGGGTTCTACGAGCAGTACTTC
- | TRBJ2-7 | TRBV27 | - | CASSFNGANEQYF | TGTGCCAGCAGCTTCAATGGGGCGAACGAGCAGTACTTC
- | TRBJ1-4 | TRBV27 | - | CASSRGGATNEKLFF | TGTGCCAGCAGCCGGGGGGGTGCAACTAATGAAAAACTGTTTTTT
- | TRBJ1-6 | TRBV27 | TRBD1 | CASRTGVSPLHF | TGTGCCAGCAGGACAGGGGTTTCACCCCTCCACTTT
- | TRBJ2-7 | TRBV5-6 | TRBD2 | CASSRGGEHYEQYF | TGTGCCAGCAGCCGGGGGGGAGAGCACTACGAGCAGTACTTC
- | TRBJ1-3 | TRBV30 | - | CAWIPQGFFGNTIYF | TGTGCCTGGATTCCTCAGGGGTTCTTTGGAAACACCATATATTTT
- | TRBJ2-7 | TRBV7-3 | TRBD2 | CASSLNSGGEQYF | TGTGCCAGCAGCTTAAATTCGGGAGGCGAGCAGTACTTC
- | TRBJ2-2 | TRBV27 | TRBD2 | CASSLRGADGELFF | TGTGCCAGCAGTTTGCGGGGGGCTGACGGGGAGCTGTTTTTT
- | TRBJ2-7 | TRBV10-3 | TRBD1 | CAISSGQPYEQYF | TGTGCCATCAGTTCGGGACAGCCCTACGAGCAGTACTTC
once | TRBJ1-1 | TRBV6-6 | TRBD1 | CASVGQSNTEAFF | TGTGCCAGCGTGGGACAGTCAAACACTGAAGCTTTCTTT
- | TRBJ1-1 | TRBV6-1 | - | CASSEPGHNEAFF | TGTGCCAGCAGTGAACCAGGGCACAATGAAGCTTTCTTT
- | TRBJ2-7 | TRBV5-1 | - | CASSLDYFETASLDEQYF | TGCGCCAGCAGCTTGGACTATTTTGAGACAGCCTCCTTGGACGAGCAGTACTTC